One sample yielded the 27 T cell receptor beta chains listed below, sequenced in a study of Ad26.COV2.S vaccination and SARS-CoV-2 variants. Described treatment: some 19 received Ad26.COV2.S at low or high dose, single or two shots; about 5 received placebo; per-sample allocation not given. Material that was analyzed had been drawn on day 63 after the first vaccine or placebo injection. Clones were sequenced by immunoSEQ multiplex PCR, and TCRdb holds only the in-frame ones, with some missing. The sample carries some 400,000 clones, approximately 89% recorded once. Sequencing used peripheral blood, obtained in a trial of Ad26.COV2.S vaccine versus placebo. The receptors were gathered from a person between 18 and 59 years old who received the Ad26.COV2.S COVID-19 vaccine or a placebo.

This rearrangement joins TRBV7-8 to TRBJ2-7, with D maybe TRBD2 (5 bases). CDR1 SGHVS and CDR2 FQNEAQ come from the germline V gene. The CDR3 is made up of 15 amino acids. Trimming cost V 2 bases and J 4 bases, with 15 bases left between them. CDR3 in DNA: TGTGCCAGCAGCTTAAGGGTCGAGGGAAATTACGAGCAGTACTTC. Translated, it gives CASSLRVEGNYEQYF.

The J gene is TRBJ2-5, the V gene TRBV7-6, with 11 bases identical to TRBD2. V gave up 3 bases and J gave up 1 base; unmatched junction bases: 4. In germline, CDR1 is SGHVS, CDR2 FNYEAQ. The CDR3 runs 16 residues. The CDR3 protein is CASSFLAGGFQETQYF. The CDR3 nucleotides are TGTGCCAGCAGCTTCTTAGCGGGAGGGTTCCAAGAGACCCAGTACTTC.

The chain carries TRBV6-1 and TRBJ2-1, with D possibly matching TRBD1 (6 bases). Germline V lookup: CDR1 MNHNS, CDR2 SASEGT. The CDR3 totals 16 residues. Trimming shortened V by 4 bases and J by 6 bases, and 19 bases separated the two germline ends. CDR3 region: CASSGLRDTWSNEQFF. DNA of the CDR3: TGTGCCAGCAGTGGGCTCCGGGACACCTGGAGCAATGAGCAGTTCTTC.

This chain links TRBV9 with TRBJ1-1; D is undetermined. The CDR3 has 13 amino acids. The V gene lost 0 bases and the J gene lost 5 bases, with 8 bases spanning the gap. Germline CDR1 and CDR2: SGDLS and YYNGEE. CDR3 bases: TGTGCCAGCAGCGTAGACCCCAGAACTGAAGCTTTCTTT. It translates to CASSVDPRTEAFF.

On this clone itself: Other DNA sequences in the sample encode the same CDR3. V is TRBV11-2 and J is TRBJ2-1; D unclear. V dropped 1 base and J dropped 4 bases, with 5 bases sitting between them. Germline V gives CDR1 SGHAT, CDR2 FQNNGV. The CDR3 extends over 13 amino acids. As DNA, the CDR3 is TGTGCCAGCAGCTTAGGGCGGTACAATGAGCAGTTCTTC. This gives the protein CASSLGRYNEQFF.

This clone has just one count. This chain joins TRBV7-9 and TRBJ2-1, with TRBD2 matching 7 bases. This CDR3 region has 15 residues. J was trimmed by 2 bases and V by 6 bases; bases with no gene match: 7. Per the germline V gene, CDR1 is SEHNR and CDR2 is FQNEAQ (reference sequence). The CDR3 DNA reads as TGTGCCAGCAGTCGGTGGCGGGGGACCTACAATGAGCAGTTCTTC. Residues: CASSRWRGTYNEQFF.

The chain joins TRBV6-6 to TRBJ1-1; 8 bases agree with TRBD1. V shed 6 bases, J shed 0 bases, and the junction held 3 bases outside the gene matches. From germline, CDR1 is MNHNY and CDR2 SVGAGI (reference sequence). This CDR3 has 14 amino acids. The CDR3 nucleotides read TGTGCCAGCAGGGGGGGACAGGTGAACACTGAAGCTTTCTTT. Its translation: CASRGGQVNTEAFF.

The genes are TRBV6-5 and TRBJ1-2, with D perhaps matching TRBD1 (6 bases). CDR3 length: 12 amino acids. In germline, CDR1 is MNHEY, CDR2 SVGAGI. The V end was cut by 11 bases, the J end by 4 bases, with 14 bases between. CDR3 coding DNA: TGTGCCGCGAACAGGGCGACCTATGGCTACACCTTC. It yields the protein CAANRATYGYTF.

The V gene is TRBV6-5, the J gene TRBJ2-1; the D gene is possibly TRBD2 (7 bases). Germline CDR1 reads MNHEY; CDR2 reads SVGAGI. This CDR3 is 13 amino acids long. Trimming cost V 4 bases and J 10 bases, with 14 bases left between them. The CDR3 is CASSSQGGLEQFF. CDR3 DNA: TGTGCCAGCAGTTCCCAAGGGGGACTAGAGCAGTTCTTC.

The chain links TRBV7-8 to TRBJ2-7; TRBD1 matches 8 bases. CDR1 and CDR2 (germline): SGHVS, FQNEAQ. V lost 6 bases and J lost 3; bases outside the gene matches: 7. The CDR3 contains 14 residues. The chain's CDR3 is CASRKDRVIYEQYF. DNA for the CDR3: TGTGCCAGCAGAAAGGACAGGGTAATCTACGAGCAGTACTTC. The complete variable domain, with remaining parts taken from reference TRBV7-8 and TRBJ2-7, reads GAGVSQSPRYKVAKRGQDVALRCDPISGHVSLFWYQQALGQGPEFLTYFQNEAQLDKSGLPSDRFFAERPEGSVSTLKIQRTQQEDSAVYLCASRKDRVIYEQYFGPGTRLTVT.

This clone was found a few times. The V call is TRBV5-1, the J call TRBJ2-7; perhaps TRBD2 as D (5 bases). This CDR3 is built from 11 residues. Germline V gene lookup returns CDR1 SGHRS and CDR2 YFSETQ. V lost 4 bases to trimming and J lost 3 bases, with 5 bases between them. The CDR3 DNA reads TGCGCCAGCAGCGAGGGCTACGAGCAGTACTTC. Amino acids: CASSEGYEQYF. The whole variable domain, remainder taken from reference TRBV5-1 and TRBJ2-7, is KAGVTQTPRYLIKTRGQQVTLSCSPISGHRSVSWYQQTPGQGLQFLFEYFSETQRNKGNFPGRFSGRQFSNSRSEMNVSTLELGDSALYLCASSEGYEQYFGPGTRLTVT.

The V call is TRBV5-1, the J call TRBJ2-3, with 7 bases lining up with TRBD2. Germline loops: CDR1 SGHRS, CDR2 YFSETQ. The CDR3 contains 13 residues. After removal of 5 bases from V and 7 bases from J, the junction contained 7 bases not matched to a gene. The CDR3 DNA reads TGCGCCAGCAGTGTCCGGGGGGAGAATACGCAGTATTTT. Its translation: CASSVRGENTQYF.

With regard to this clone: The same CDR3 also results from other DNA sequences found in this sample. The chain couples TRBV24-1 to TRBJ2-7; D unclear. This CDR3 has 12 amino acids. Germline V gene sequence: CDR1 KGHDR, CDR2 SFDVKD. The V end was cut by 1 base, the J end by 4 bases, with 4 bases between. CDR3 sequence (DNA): TGTGCCACCAGTGATTTTGGGTACGAGCAGTACTTC. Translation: CATSDFGYEQYF.

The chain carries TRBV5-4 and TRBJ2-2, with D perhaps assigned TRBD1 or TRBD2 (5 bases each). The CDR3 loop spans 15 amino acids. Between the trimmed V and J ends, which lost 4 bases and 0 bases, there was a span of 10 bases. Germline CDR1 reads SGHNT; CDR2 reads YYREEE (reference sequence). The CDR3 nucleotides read TGTGCCAGCAGCGGCCGGGACCCGAACACCGGGGAGCTGTTTTTT. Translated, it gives CASSGRDPNTGELFF.

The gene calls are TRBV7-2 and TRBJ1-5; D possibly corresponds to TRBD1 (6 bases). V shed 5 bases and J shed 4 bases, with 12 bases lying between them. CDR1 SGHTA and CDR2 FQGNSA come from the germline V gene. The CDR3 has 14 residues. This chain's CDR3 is CASSPTGANQPQHF. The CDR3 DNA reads TGTGCCAGCAGCCCGACGGGGGCGAATCAGCCCCAGCATTTT.

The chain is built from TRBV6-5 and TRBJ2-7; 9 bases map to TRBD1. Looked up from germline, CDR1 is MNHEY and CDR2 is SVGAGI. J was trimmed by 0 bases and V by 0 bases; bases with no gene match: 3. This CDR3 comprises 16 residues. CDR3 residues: CASSYSGTGTSYEQYF. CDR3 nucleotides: TGTGCCAGCAGTTACTCAGGGACAGGGACCTCCTACGAGCAGTACTTC.

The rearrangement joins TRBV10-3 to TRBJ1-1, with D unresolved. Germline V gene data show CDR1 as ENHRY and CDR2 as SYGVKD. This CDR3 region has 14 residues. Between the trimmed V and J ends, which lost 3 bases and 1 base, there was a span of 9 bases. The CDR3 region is CAISDIGKNTEAFF. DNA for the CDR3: TGTGCCATCAGTGATATCGGAAAGAACACTGAAGCTTTCTTT.

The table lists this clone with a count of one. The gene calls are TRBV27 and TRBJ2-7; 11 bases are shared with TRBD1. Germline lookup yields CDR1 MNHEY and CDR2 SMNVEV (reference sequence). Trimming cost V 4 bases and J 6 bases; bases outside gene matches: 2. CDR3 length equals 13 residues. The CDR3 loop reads CASSWGTGGEQYF. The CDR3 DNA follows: TGTGCCAGCAGTTGGGGGACAGGGGGCGAGCAGTACTTC.

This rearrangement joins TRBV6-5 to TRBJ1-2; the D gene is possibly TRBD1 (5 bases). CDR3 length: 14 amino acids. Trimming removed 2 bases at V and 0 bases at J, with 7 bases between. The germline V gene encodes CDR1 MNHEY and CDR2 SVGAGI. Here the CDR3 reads CASSYGGSNYGYTF. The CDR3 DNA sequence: TGTGCCAGCAGTTACGGGGGGTCTAACTATGGCTACACCTTC.

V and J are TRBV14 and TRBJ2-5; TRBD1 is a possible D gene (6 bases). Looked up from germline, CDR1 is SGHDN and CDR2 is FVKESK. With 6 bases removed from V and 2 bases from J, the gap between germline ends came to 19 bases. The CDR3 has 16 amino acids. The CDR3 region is CASRYSSDSFQETQYF. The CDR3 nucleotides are TGTGCCAGCAGGTATTCCTCGGACAGCTTTCAAGAGACCCAGTACTTC.

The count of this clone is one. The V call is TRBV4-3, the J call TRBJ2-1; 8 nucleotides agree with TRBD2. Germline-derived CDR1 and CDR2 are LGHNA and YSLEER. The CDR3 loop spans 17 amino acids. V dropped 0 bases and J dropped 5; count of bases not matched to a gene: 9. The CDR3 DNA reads TGCGCCAGCAGCCAAGATGGAGGCGGGAGGCCCCACAATGAGCAGTTCTTC. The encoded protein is CASSQDGGGRPHNEQFF.

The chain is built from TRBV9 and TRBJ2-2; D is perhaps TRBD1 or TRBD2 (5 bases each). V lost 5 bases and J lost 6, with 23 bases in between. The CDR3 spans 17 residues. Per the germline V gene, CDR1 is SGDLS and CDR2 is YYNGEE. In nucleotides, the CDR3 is TGTGCCAGCAGTCCTATCCTGGGCAGGGAGAGGGCCGGGGAGCTGTTTTTT. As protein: CASSPILGRERAGELFF.

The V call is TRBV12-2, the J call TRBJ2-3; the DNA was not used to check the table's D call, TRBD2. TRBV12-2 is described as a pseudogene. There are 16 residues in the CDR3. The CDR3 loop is CASRLGTSGRTDTQYF. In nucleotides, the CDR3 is TGTGCAAGTCGCTTAGGTACTAGCGGGAGGACAGATACGCAGTATTTT.

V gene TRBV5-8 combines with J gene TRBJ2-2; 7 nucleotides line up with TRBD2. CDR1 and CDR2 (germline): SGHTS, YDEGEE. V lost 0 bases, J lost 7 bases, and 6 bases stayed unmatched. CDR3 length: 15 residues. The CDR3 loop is CASSLAGGSVGELFF. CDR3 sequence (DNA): TGTGCCAGCAGCTTGGCCGGGGGGTCCGTCGGGGAGCTGTTTTTT.

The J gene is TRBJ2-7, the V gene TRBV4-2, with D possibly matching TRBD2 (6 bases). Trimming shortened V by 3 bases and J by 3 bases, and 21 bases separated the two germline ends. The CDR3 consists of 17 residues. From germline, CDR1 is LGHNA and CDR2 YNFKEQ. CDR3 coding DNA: TGTGCCAGCAGCCAGGGTGGCGGGACCCGGGAGAGCTACGAGCAGTACTTC. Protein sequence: CASSQGGGTRESYEQYF.

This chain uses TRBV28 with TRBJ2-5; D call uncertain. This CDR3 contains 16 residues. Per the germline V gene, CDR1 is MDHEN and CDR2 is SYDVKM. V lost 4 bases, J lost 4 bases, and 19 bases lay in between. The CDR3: CASSSYDRMTSETQYF. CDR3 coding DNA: TGTGCCAGCAGTTCGTACGATAGGATGACCTCAGAGACCCAGTACTTC. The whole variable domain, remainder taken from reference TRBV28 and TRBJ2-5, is DVKVTQSSRYLVKRTGEKVFLECVQDMDHENMFWYRQDPGLGLRLIYFSYDVKMKEKGDIPEGYSVSREKKERFSLILESASTNQTSMYLCASSSYDRMTSETQYFGPGTRLLVL.

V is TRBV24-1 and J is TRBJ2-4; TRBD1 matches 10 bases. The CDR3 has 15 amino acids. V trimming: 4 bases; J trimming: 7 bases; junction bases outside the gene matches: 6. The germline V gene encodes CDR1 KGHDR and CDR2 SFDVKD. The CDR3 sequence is CATSDHRQGANIQYF. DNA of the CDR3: TGTGCCACCAGTGACCACCGACAGGGGGCGAACATTCAGTACTTC.